The source of this T cell receptor beta chain is a study of CD8 T cells in Susac syndrome. Reverse transcription used roughly 0.45 to 1 ug RNA and random hexamers. The immunoSEQ assay covered 54 Vbeta and 13 Jbeta segments for CDR3. TCRdb re-analysed the immunoSEQ multiplex PCR reads in MiXCR, keeping a single row per CDR3 protein. The table has more than 65,000 distinct CDR3 sequences, approximately 95% seen once. A word on this clonotype: The target antigen is unknown.

Overall study results and limits: It was acknowledged by the study that relatively few individuals were included in its TCR sequencing and HLA analysis.

This receptor was identified in a human donor in good health. The sample was CD8+ T cells from PBMCs.

CDR3 amino acids: CASSPSREGNEKLFF. The CDR3 region has the DNA TGTGCCAGCAGCCCCAGTAGGGAGGGTAATGAAAAACTGTTTTTT. This chain connects TRBV28 to TRBJ1-4; D is uncertain. The CDR3 has 15 residues. The germline V and J ends were trimmed by 6 bases and 4 bases, with 15 bases remaining between them. Germline CDR1 MDHEN, CDR2 SYDVKM.